Following are 26 T cell receptor beta chains from one sample sequenced in a study of CD8+ T cells in alopecia areata. It was cDNA, reverse transcribed from extracted RNA, that served as the sequencing template. Profiling relied on immunoSEQ multiplex PCR, and the TCRdb table lists in-frame clones only, not all of them. The table shows some 200,000 clones, with more than 50% occurring only once. Sequenced material: CD8+ T cells sorted from blood. These receptors were obtained from a human donor in good health.

Note on this clone: Other DNA sequences within the sample encode an identical CDR3. V and J are TRBV4-1 and TRBJ2-5, with D uncertain. In germline, CDR1 is MGHRA, CDR2 YSYEKL. V lost 1 base and J lost 8, with 8 bases in between. The CDR3 extends over 12 amino acids. The CDR3 nucleotides read TGCGCCAGCAGCCAAGGGGCCGGAACCCAGTACTTC. This codes for CASSQGAGTQYF.

The rearrangement links TRBV13 to TRBJ1-1; 8 bases are a match to TRBD1. The CDR3 loop spans 13 amino acids. Germline assignment: CDR1 PRHDT and CDR2 FYEKMQ (reference sequence). V lost 6 bases to trimming and J lost 4 bases; unmatched junction nucleotides: 4. The CDR3 DNA follows: TGTGCCAGCAGAACCACAGGGGGCACTGAAGCTTTCTTT. This gives the protein CASRTTGGTEAFF.

This clone was detected only a few times. V and J are TRBV29-1 and TRBJ2-6; D is undetermined. Trimming removed 1 base at V and 0 bases at J, with 13 bases between. Germline V gene sequence: CDR1 SQVTM, CDR2 ANQGSEA. CDR3 length: 17 amino acids. The CDR3 nucleotides read TGCAGCGTTGAAGTCCCCTCACAGATCTCTGGGGCCAACGTCCTGACTTTC. Translation gives CSVEVPSQISGANVLTF. The variable domain in full, completed from reference TRBV29-1 and TRBJ2-6, reads SAVISQKPSRDICQRGTSLTIQCQVDSQVTMMFWYRQQPGQSLTLIATANQGSEATYESGFVIDKFPISRPNLTFSTLTVSNMSPEDSSIYLCSVEVPSQISGANVLTFGAGSRLTVL.

This clone was seen a few times. The chain has TRBV5-1 and TRBJ2-1; D is ambiguous. Per the germline V gene, CDR1 is SGHRS and CDR2 is YFSETQ. V lost 2 bases and J 1 base, leaving 10 bases between the germline ends. This CDR3 comprises 15 residues. The DNA for the CDR3 is TGCGCCAGCAGCTTAAAAATACCTTCCTACAATGAGCAGTTCTTC. Encoded protein: CASSLKIPSYNEQFF.

The genes are TRBV6-4 and TRBJ2-3; 13 bases line up with TRBD2. From germline, CDR1 is MRHNA and CDR2 SNTAGT. After removal of 5 bases from V and 4 bases from J, the junction contained 3 bases not matched to a gene. The CDR3 spans 15 residues. CDR3 residues: CASSPTSGGADTQYF. CDR3 nucleotides: TGTGCCAGCAGTCCCACTAGCGGGGGGGCAGATACGCAGTATTTT.

The chain carries TRBV4-1 and TRBJ2-5; D gene ambiguous. CDR1 is MGHRA, CDR2 YSYEKL, per germline. The CDR3 totals 14 residues. The V end lost 0 bases, the J end lost 5 bases, and 10 bases lay between the germline ends. The CDR3 DNA is TGCGCCAGCAGCCAAGATGGTAGTGGGGAGACCCAGTACTTC. The encoded protein is CASSQDGSGETQYF.

This chain uses TRBV7-9 with TRBJ2-3; no definite D call. There are 14 residues in the CDR3. Looked up from germline, CDR1 is SEHNR and CDR2 is FQNEAQ (reference sequence). Trimming removed 6 bases at V and 2 bases at J, with 12 bases between. The CDR3 protein is CASSDIGSTDTQYF. CDR3 DNA sequence: TGTGCCAGCAGTGACATCGGCTCCACAGATACGCAGTATTTT.

J is TRBJ2-1 and V is TRBV5-1; D not certain. The germline V gene encodes CDR1 SGHRS and CDR2 YFSETQ. This CDR3 comprises 14 residues. Trimming took 4 bases from V and 8 from J, leaving 16 bases between them. CDR3 in amino acids: CASSQIEGSHEQFF. The CDR3 DNA reads TGCGCCAGCAGCCAAATAGAAGGGTCGCATGAGCAGTTCTTC. The full variable domain, in which reference TRBV5-1 and TRBJ2-1 provide the parts outside the CDR3, is KAGVTQTPRYLIKTRGQQVTLSCSPISGHRSVSWYQQTPGQGLQFLFEYFSETQRNKGNFPGRFSGRQFSNSRSEMNVSTLELGDSALYLCASSQIEGSHEQFFGPGTRLTVL.

The V gene is TRBV7-8, the J gene TRBJ1-5, with D perhaps TRBD1 (6 bases). Germline assignment: CDR1 SGHVS and CDR2 FQNEAQ. This CDR3 is built from 16 residues. Trimming left V 5 bases short and J 4 bases short, with 18 bases between. CDR3 region: CASSPTGQLNNQPQHF. As DNA, the CDR3 is TGTGCCAGCAGCCCCACTGGACAGCTGAATAATCAGCCCCAGCATTTT.

This clone was observed a few times. The rearrangement joins TRBV29-1 to TRBJ1-2; the D gene is possibly TRBD1 (6 bases). CDR1 is SQVTM and CDR2 is ANQGSEA in the germline V gene. The V end lost 3 bases, the J end lost 4 bases, and 15 bases lay between the germline ends. The CDR3 is 14 amino acids. The CDR3 spells CSVDEEDSFYGYTF. CDR3 nucleotide sequence: TGCAGCGTTGATGAGGAGGACAGCTTCTATGGCTACACCTTC.

The J gene is TRBJ1-2, the V gene TRBV13; 7 bases are shared with TRBD1. After removal of 1 base from V and 4 bases from J, the junction contained 6 bases not matched to a gene. Germline CDR1 reads PRHDT; CDR2 reads FYEKMQ (reference sequence). The CDR3 spans 15 residues. The CDR3 sequence is CASSLDLQGSYGYTF. CDR3 coding DNA: TGTGCCAGCAGCTTAGACTTACAGGGGTCCTATGGCTACACCTTC.

This clone has only one observation. The chain joins TRBV7-9 to TRBJ2-7; TRBD2 matches 7 bases. Germline V gene data show CDR1 as SEHNR and CDR2 as FQNEAQ (reference sequence). After removal of 5 bases from V and 6 bases from J, the junction contained 13 bases not matched to a gene. This CDR3 contains 15 residues. The CDR3 DNA follows: TGTGCCAGCAGCCCGCGGACCACTGGGGGGGTCGAGCAGTACTTC. Translating gives CASSPRTTGGVEQYF.

The rearrangement joins TRBV6-6 to TRBJ1-1; D possibly corresponds to TRBD1 (5 bases). V lost 2 bases and J 5 bases, leaving 9 bases between the germline ends. CDR3 size: 13 residues. CDR1 and CDR2 from the germline V gene are MNHNY and SVGAGI (reference sequence). CDR3 coding DNA: TGTGCCAGCAGTTACGGGGGAGGGACTGAAGCTTTCTTT. Translation gives CASSYGGGTEAFF.

The sample holds a few counts of this clone. This chain uses TRBV4-1 with TRBJ1-5; no definite D call. Germline-derived CDR1 and CDR2 are MGHRA and YSYEKL. The CDR3 extends over 14 amino acids. The ends were cut back, 0 bases at V and 2 bases at J, with 5 bases in the middle. Here the CDR3 reads CASSQDAGNQPQHF. The DNA of the CDR3 is TGCGCCAGCAGCCAAGATGCGGGCAATCAGCCCCAGCATTTT.

This rearrangement joins TRBV5-6 to TRBJ2-7; D is unresolved. The CDR3 extends over 11 amino acids. V dropped 4 bases and J dropped 4 bases, with 6 bases sitting between them. Germline CDR1 is SGHDT and CDR2 is YYEEEE. CDR3 region: CASSLKYEQYF. The CDR3 DNA is TGTGCCAGCAGCCTCAAGTACGAGCAGTACTTC.

This clone turned up a few times. The CDR3 region has the DNA TGTGCCTGGAAGGACTACCACACAGATACGCAGTATTTT. It translates to CAWKDYHTDTQYF. This chain links TRBV30 with TRBJ2-3; perhaps TRBD2 as D (6 bases). The CDR3 is 13 amino acids. Per the germline V gene, CDR1 is GTSNPN and CDR2 is SVGIG (reference sequence). Trimming removed 4 bases at V and 2 bases at J, with 10 bases between.

The genes are TRBV4-2 and TRBJ2-1; the D gene is possibly TRBD1 (6 bases). Germline values: CDR1 LGHNA, CDR2 YNFKEQ. V lost 4 bases to trimming and J lost 9 bases, with 10 bases between them. This CDR3 contains 12 residues. CDR3 sequence reads: CASSLLGGEQFF. DNA of the CDR3: TGTGCCAGCAGCCTACTAGGGGGTGAGCAGTTCTTC.

The chain recombines TRBV23-1 with TRBJ2-7; TRBD2 is a possible D gene (6 bases). TRBV23-1 is an ORF for which the function is uncertain. V shed 9 bases and J shed 1 base, with 10 bases lying between them. The CDR3 loop spans 12 amino acids. CDR3 sequence (DNA): TGCGCCAGAGAGGGACTGTCCTACGAGCAGTACTTC. It codes for CAREGLSYEQYF.

This chain connects TRBV15 to TRBJ2-3; 10 bases are a match to TRBD1. CDR1 is LNHNV and CDR2 is YYDKDF in the germline V gene (reference sequence). V lost 5 bases to trimming and J lost 2 bases; unmatched junction nucleotides: 7. The CDR3 has 16 amino acids. The CDR3 nucleotides are TGTGCCACCAGCCTGCCGGGACAGGGGACCACAGATACGCAGTATTTT. Translation gives CATSLPGQGTTDTQYF.

This clone has more than one count but fewer than ten. The rearrangement uses TRBV19 and TRBJ2-2; 7 bases fit TRBD2. The germline V gene encodes CDR1 LNHDA and CDR2 SQIVND (reference sequence). V gave up 9 bases and J gave up 6 bases; unmatched junction bases: 7. CDR3 length: 13 residues. The CDR3 DNA is TGTGCCAGCCCTAGCGGCGTGCCCGGGGAGCTGTTTTTT. Residues: CASPSGVPGELFF.

V and J are TRBV15 and TRBJ2-3; TRBD1 agrees at 8 bases. Germline lookup yields CDR1 LNHNV and CDR2 YYDKDF (reference sequence). V gave up 3 bases and J gave up 1 base; unmatched junction bases: 3. The CDR3 consists of 15 residues. CDR3 region: CATSRPGQGTDTQYF. The CDR3 DNA is TGTGCCACCAGCAGGCCGGGACAGGGCACAGATACGCAGTATTTT.

The rearrangement uses TRBV11-2 and TRBJ1-1; D is undetermined. This CDR3 is 12 amino acids long. The V gene's germline CDR1 is SGHAT and CDR2 FQNNGV. V was shortened by 6 bases and J by 5 bases, with 10 bases between the two germline ends. CDR3 protein: CASSLSRTEAFF. The CDR3 nucleotides read TGTGCCAGCAGTCTATCCCGGACTGAAGCTTTCTTT.

The CDR3 sequence: CASSLRTGGLEQYF. CDR3 in DNA: TGTGCCAGCAGCTTAAGGACAGGGGGTCTCGAGCAGTACTTC. The J gene is TRBJ2-7, the V gene TRBV7-9, with 10 bases matching TRBD1. This CDR3 comprises 14 residues. V shed 2 bases, J shed 6 bases, and the junction held 4 bases outside the gene matches. Germline loops: CDR1 SEHNR, CDR2 FQNEAQ (reference sequence).

The V and J genes are TRBV5-6 and TRBJ2-1; 9 bases are shared with TRBD2. Germline CDR1 and CDR2: SGHDT and YYEEEE. The ends lost 0 bases at V and 7 bases at J; junction bases unmatched: 5. The CDR3 loop spans 15 amino acids. The CDR3 sequence is CASSLALAGRNEQFF. As DNA, the CDR3 is TGTGCCAGCAGCTTGGCTCTAGCGGGGAGGAATGAGCAGTTCTTC.

The J gene is TRBJ2-2, the V gene TRBV7-9; unclear D gene. CDR3 length: 12 residues. V lost 1 base and J 5 bases, leaving 2 bases between the germline ends. Per germline, CDR1 SEHNR and CDR2 FQNEAQ (reference sequence). The CDR3, as DNA: TGTGCCAGCAGCTTAGTGACCGGGGAGCTGTTTTTT. Protein sequence: CASSLVTGELFF.

The chain employs TRBV27 and TRBJ2-7; D gene ambiguous. The length of the CDR3 is 13 residues. Trimming stripped 4 bases from V and 4 bases from J, with 11 bases between. Germline lookup yields CDR1 MNHEY and CDR2 SMNVEV (reference sequence). CDR3 sequence (DNA): TGTGCCAGCAGTTATGGGTCTGGGTACGAGCAGTACTTC. This encodes CASSYGSGYEQYF.